This TCR beta chain was found in a study of response to subunit inactivated influenza vaccine. General study findings and limits: Every seasonal influenza vaccination brings in few new T cells, the authors suggested.

Ten or more counts support this clonotype. The antigen is unknown. V was cut by 4 bases and J by 6 bases, with 16 bases left in between. The CDR3 totals 14 residues. The germline V gene has CDR1 SGHRS and CDR2 YFSETQ. TCRdb analysed the RT-PCR reads with MiXCR anew, one entry per CDR3 protein. The sample consists of around 580,000 distinct CDR3 sequences, around 15% of them appearing once. The receptor was isolated from a man aged 45-60 years who received an inactivated influenza vaccine. The rearrangement uses TRBV5-1 and TRBJ1-2, with TRBD1 as a possible D gene (5 bases). The sample consisted of PBMCs from blood, taken roughly 12 days after vaccination. CDR3 sequence (DNA): TGCGCCAGCAGCCGAGCCGGGACTGAGAATGGCTACACCTTC. Protein: CASSRAGTENGYTF.